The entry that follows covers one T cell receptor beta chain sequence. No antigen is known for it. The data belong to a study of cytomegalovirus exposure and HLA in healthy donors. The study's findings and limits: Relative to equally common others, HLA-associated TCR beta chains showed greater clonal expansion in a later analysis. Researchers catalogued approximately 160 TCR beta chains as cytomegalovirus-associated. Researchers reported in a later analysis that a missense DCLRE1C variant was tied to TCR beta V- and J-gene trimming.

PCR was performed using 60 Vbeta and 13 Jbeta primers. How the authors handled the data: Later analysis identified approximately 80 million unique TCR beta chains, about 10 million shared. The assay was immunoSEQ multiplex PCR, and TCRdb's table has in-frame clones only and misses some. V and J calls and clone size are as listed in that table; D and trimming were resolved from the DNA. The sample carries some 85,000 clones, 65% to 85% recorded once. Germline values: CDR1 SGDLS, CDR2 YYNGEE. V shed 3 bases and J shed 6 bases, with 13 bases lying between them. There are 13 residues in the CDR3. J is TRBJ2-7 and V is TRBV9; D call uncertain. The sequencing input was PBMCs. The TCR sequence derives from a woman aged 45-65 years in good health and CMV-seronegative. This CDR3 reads CASSAESRSEQYF. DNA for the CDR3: TGTGCCAGCAGCGCAGAGTCCCGGAGCGAGCAGTACTTC.